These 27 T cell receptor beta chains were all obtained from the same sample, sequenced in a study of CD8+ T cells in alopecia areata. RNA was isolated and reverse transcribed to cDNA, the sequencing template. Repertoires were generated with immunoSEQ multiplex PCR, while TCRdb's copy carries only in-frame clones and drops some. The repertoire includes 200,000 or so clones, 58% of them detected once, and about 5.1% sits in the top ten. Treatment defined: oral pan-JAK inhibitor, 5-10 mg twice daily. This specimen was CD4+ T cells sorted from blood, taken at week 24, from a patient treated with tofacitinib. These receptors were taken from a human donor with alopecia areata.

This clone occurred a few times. This CDR3 reads CASSMGQQETQYF. CDR3 coding DNA: TGTGCCAGCAGCATGGGACAGCAAGAGACCCAGTACTTC. The rearrangement joins TRBV7-3 to TRBJ2-5; 7 nucleotides match TRBD1. Germline CDR1 SGHTA, CDR2 FQGTGA. Trimming took 5 bases from V and 2 from J; bases not matched to a gene: 2. CDR3 length: 13 amino acids.

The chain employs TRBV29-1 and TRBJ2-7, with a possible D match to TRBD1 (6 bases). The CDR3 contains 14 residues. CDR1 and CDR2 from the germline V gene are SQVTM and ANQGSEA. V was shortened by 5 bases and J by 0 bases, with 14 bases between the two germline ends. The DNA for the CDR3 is TGCAGCGTTAGAACGACAGGAGGCTCCTACGAGCAGTACTTC. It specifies CSVRTTGGSYEQYF.

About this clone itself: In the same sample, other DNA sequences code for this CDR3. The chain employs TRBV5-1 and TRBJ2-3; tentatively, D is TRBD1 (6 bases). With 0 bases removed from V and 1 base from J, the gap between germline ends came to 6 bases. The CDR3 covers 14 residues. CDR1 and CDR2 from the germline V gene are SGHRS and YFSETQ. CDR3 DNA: TGCGCCAGCAGCTTGGAGGGGGGCACAGATACGCAGTATTTT. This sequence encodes CASSLEGGTDTQYF.

The CDR3 sequence is CASSRTVYQETQYF. The CDR3 DNA sequence: TGCGCCAGCAGCCGGACAGTTTACCAAGAGACCCAGTACTTC. This rearrangement joins TRBV5-1 to TRBJ2-5; perhaps TRBD1 as D (6 bases). The CDR3 extends over 14 amino acids. Germline CDR1 reads SGHRS; CDR2 reads YFSETQ. V gave up 4 bases and J gave up 0 bases, with 10 bases separating them.

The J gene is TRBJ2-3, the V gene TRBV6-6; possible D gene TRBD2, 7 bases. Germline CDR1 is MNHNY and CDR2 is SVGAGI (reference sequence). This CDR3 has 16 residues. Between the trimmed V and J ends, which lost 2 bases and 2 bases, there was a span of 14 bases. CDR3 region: CASSYHAGAFTDTQYF. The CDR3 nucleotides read TGTGCCAGCAGTTACCATGCGGGGGCGTTCACAGATACGCAGTATTTT.

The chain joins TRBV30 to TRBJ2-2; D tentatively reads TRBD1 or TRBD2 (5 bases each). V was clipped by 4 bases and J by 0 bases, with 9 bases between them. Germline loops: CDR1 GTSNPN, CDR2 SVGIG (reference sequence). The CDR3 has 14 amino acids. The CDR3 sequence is CAWKRDPNTGELFF. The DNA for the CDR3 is TGTGCCTGGAAGAGGGACCCGAACACCGGGGAGCTGTTTTTT.

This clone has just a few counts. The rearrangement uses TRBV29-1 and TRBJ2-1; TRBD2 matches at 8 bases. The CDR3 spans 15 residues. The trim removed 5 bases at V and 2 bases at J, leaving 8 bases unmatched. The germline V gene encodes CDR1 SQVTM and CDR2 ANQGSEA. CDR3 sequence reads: CSVNEAGEAYNEQFF. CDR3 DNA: TGCAGCGTTAATGAAGCGGGAGAAGCCTACAATGAGCAGTTCTTC.

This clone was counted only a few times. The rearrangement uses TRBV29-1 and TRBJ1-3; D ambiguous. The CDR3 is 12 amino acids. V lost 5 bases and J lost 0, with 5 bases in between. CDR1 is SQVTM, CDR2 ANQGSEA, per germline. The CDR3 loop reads CSVQSSGNTIYF. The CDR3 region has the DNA TGCAGCGTTCAGAGCTCTGGAAACACCATATATTTT.

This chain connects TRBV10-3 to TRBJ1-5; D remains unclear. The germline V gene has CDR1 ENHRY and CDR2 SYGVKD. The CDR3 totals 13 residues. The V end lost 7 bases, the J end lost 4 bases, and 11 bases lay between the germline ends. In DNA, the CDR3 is TGTGCCATCAATCCGGAGATTAATCAGCCCCAGCATTTT. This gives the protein CAINPEINQPQHF.

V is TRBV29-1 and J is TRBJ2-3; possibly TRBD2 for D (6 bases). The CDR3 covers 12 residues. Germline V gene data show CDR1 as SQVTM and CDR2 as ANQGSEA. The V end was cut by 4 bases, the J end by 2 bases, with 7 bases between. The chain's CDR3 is CSVGGLTDTQYF. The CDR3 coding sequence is TGCAGCGTTGGGGGACTCACAGATACGCAGTATTTT.

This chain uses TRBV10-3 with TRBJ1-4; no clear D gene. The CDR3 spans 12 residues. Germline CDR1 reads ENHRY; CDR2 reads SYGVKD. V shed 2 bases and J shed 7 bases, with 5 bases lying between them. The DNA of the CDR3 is TGTGCCATCAGTGAGGGACGTGAAAAACTGTTTTTT. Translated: CAISEGREKLFF.

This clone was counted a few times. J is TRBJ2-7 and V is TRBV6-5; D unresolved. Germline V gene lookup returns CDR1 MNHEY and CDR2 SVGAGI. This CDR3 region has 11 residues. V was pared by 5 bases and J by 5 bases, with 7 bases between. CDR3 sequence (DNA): TGTGCCAGCAGTAACCACAACGAGCAGTACTTC. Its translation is CASSNHNEQYF.

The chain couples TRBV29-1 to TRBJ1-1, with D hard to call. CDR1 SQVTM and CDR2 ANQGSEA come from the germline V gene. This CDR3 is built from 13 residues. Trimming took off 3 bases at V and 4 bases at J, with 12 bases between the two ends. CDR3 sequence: CSVDLNLGTEAFF. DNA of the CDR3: TGCAGCGTTGATCTAAACCTGGGCACTGAAGCTTTCTTT.

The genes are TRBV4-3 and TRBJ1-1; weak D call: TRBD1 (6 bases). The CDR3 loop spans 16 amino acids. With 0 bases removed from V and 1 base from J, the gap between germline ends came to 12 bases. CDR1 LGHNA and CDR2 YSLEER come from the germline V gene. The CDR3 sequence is CASSQDPGTRNTEAFF. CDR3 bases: TGCGCCAGCAGCCAAGACCCCGGGACACGGAACACTGAAGCTTTCTTT.

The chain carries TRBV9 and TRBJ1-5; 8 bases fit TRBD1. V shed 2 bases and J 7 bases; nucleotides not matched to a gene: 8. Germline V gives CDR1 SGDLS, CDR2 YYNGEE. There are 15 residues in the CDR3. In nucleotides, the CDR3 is TGTGCCAGCAGCGTGTCAGGGGGCGAGGAGCAGCCCCAGCATTTT. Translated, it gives CASSVSGGEEQPQHF. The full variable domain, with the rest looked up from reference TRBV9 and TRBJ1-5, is DSGVTQTPKHLITATGQRVTLRCSPRSGDLSVYWYQQSLDQGLQFLIQYYNGEERAKGNILERFSAQQFPDLHSELNLSSLELGDSALYFCASSVSGGEEQPQHFGDGTRLSIL.

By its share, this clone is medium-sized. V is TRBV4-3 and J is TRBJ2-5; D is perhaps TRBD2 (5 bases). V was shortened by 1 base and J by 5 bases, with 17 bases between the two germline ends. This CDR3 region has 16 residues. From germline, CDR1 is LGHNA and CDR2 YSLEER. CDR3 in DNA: TGCGCCAGCAGCCAAGTTCTGGACTCCCACGGGGAGACCCAGTACTTC. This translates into CASSQVLDSHGETQYF.

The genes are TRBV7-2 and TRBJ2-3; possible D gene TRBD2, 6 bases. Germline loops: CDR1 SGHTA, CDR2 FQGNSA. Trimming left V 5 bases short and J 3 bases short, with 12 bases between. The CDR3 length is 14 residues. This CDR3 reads CASSPPRGTDTQYF. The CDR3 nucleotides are TGTGCCAGCAGCCCACCCCGGGGGACAGATACGCAGTATTTT.

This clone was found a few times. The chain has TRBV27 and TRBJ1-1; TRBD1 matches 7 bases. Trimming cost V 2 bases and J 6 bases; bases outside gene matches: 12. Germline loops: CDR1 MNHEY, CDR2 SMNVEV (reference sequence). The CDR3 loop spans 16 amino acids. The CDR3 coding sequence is TGTGCCAGCAGTTTAGACGACAGGGTCCTCGCTTCTGAAGCTTTCTTT. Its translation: CASSLDDRVLASEAFF.

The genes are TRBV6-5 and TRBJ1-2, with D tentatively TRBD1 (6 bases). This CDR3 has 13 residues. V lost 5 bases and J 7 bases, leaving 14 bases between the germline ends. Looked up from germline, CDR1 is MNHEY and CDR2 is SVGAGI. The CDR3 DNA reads TGTGCCAGCAGTCTTCAGGGGAGAAGTGGCTACACCTTC. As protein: CASSLQGRSGYTF.

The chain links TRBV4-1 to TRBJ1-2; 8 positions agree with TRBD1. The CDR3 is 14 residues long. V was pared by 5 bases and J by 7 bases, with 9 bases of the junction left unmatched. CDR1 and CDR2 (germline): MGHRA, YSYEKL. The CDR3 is CASSLTGEKGGYTF. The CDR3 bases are TGCGCCAGCAGCTTGACAGGGGAAAAGGGTGGCTACACCTTC.

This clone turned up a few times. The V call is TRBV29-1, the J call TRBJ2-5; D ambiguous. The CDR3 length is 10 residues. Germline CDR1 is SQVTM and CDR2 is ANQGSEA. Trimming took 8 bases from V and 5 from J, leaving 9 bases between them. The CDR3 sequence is CSYGLETQYF. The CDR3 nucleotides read TGCAGCTACGGGTTGGAGACCCAGTACTTC.

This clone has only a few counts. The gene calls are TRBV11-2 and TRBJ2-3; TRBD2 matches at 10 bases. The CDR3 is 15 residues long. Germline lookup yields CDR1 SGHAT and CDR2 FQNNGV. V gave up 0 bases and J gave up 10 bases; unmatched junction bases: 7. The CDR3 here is CASSLEPSGSNPQYF. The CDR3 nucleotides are TGTGCCAGCAGCTTAGAGCCTAGCGGGAGTAACCCGCAGTATTTT.

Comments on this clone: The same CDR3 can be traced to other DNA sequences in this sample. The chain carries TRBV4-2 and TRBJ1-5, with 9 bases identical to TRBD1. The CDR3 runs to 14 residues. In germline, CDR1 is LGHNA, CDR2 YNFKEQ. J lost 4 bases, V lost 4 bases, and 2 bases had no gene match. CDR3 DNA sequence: TGTGCCAGCAGCCCAGACAGGGGGAATCAGCCCCAGCATTTT. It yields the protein CASSPDRGNQPQHF.

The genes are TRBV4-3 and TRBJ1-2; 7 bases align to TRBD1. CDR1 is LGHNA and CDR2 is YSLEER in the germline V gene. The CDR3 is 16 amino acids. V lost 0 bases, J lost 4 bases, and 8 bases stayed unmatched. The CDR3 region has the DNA TGCGCCAGCAGCCAAGATGTAACAGGGGCGTTCTATGGCTACACCTTC. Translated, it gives CASSQDVTGAFYGYTF.

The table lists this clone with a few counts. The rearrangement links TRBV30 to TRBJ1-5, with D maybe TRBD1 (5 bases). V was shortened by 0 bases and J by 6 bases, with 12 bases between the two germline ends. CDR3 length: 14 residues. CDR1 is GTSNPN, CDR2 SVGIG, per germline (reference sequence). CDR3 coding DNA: TGTGCCTGGAGTGTAATTTTGGGGGGTCAGCCCCAGCATTTT. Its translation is CAWSVILGGQPQHF.

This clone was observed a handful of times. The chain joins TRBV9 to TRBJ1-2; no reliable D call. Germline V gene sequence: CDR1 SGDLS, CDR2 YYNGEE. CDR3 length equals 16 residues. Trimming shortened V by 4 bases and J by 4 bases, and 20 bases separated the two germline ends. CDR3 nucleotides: TGTGCCAGCAGCCCCCCAGGATCCAGGCTCATCTATGGCTACACCTTC. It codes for CASSPPGSRLIYGYTF.

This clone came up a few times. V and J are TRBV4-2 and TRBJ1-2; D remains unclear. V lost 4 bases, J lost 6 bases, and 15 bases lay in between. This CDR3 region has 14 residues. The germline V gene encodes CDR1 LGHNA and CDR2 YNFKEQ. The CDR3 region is CASSRGKEVDGYTF. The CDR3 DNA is TGTGCCAGCAGCCGAGGGAAGGAGGTCGATGGCTACACCTTC.